The 3 T cell receptor beta chains listed next were all sequenced from one sample in a study of CD8 T cells in Susac syndrome. About 0.5 to 1 ug RNA was reverse transcribed with random hexamers. Each CDR3 protein gets one entry after TCRdb re-called the immunoSEQ multiplex PCR reads with MiXCR. This sample has some 110,000 distinct CDR3 sequences; approximately 95% occur once, and the top ten carry more than 0.25%. Sample: CD8+ T cells from PBMCs. Every receptor here comes from a human donor with multiple sclerosis.

The rearrangement uses TRBV4-1 and TRBJ2-5; the match to TRBD2 covers 14 bases. Germline-derived CDR1 and CDR2 are MGHRA and YSYEKL. The trim removed 3 bases at V and 7 bases at J, leaving 4 bases unmatched. CDR3 length: 15 amino acids. CDR3 nucleotides: TGCGCCAGCAGCCAGACGACTAGCGGGAGGGGGACCCAGTACTTC. It codes for CASSQTTSGRGTQYF.

The J gene is TRBJ2-7, the V gene TRBV7-9, with 7 bases aligning to TRBD2. This CDR3 contains 14 residues. Germline V lookup: CDR1 SEHNR, CDR2 FQNEAQ (reference sequence). Trimming removed 4 bases from V and 6 bases from J; junction bases left unmatched: 9. CDR3 loop: CASSSGSGAGEQYV. The CDR3 bases are TGTGCCAGCAGCTCCGGGAGCGGGGCAGGCGAGCAGTACGTC.

The V call is TRBV6-5, the J call TRBJ1-5; 7 bases line up with TRBD1. V was clipped by 6 bases and J by 0 bases; unmatched bases: 5. CDR3 size: 15 residues. CDR1 and CDR2 from the germline V gene are MNHEY and SVGAGI. The CDR3: CASRPRGNSNQPQHF. The CDR3, as DNA: TGTGCCAGCAGACCCAGGGGGAATAGCAATCAGCCCCAGCATTTT.